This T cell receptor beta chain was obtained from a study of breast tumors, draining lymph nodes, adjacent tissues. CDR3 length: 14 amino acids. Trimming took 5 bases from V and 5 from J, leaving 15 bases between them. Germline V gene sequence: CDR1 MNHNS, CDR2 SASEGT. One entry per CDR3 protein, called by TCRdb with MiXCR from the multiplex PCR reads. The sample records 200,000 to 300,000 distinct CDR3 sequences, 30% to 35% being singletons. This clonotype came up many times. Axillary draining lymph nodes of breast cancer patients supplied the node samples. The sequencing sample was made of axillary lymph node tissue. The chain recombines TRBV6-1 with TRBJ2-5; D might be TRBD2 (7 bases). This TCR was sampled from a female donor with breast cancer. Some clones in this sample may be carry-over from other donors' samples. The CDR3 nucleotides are TGTGCCAGCAGTAGAGGGGGGGGTTGGGAGACCCAGTACTTC. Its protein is CASSRGGGWETQYF.